Listed below are T cell receptor beta chains from one sample, sequenced in a study of regulatory T cells in long-lasting Graves disease. TCRdb called the multiplex PCR reads again in MiXCR, with one record for every CDR3 protein. This table holds over 400,000 distinct CDR3 sequences, about 15% found once. These data were likewise used in another study, on T cells in Graves' hyperthyroidism and ophthalmopathy.

The material sequenced was peripheral blood mononuclear cells (PBMCs), taken at new diagnosis, from a patient treated with antithyroid drugs. Every receptor here comes from a woman aged 50 to 65 with Graves disease. The CDR3 runs from the conserved cysteine through the conserved F or W. D genes are given only for firm matches. Clone size is stated in some rows and not others, as once, few, many or a class when expanded.

v_call,d_call,j_call,clone_size,cdr3_nt,cdr3_aa
TRBV6-1,.,TRBJ2-3,few,TGTGCCAGCACCTTAGCTGGGACGCAGTATTTT,CASTLAGTQYF
TRBV7-9,.,TRBJ2-1,many,TGTGCCAGCAGCCCACAAAGCGGGCACTCCTACAATGAGCAGTTCTTC,CASSPQSGHSYNEQFF
TRBV10-1,.,TRBJ2-1,many,TGTGCCAGCAGTGCAGACTCGTACAATGAGCAGTTCTTC,CASSADSYNEQFF
TRBV20-1,TRBD1,TRBJ2-7,many,TGCAGTGCCACCTCAGCAGGGGGCTACGAGCAGTACTTC,CSATSAGGYEQYF
TRBV10-3,.,TRBJ1-1,.,TGTGCCATCAGAAACACAGGGTTGAACACTGAAGCTTTCTTT,CAIRNTGLNTEAFF
TRBV14,.,TRBJ2-1,.,TGTGCCAGCAGCCGAGGACTAGGGGGGGGGATGCATGAGCAGTTCTTC,CASSRGLGGGMHEQFF
TRBV19,TRBD2,TRBJ2-7,many,TGTGCCAGTAGCAAAAGAGCGGGAGGGTACGAGCAGTACTTC,CASSKRAGGYEQYF
TRBV5-1,.,TRBJ2-3,many,TGCGCCAGCAGCGTGGTAGCGGACCCTAGCACAGATACGCAGTATTTT,CASSVVADPSTDTQYF
TRBV12-3/TRBV12-4,.,TRBJ2-5,many,TGTGCCAGCAGTGGGTCGGTCTATGAGACCCAGTACTTC,CASSGSVYETQYF
TRBV27,TRBD1,TRBJ1-2,many,TGTGCCAGCAGTTTAAAGGGGACAGGGTGGGACTATGGCTACACCTTC,CASSLKGTGWDYGYTF
TRBV5-1,TRBD2,TRBJ2-5,many,TGCGCCAGCAGCTTCCTCGGGACTAGCGAAGAGACCCAGTACTTC,CASSFLGTSEETQYF
TRBV20-1,TRBD2,TRBJ2-7,.,TGCAGTGCCCCCAAGCGGGAGTTAAACGAGCAGTACTTC,CSAPKRELNEQYF
TRBV28,TRBD1,TRBJ1-4,.,TGTGCCAGCAGCACCGGGACAGAGAAGGAAAAACTGTTTTTT,CASSTGTEKEKLFF
TRBV5-1,.,TRBJ2-1,few,TGCGCCAGCAGCTTAATGTCGAAGAAGCCCCAAGCGTTCTTC,CASSLMSKKPQAFF
TRBV27,TRBD2,TRBJ2-5,many,TGTGCCAGCAGTTTACTAGCGGGAGGCCAAGAGACCCAGTACTTC,CASSLLAGGQETQYF
TRBV7-2,.,TRBJ2-7,.,TGTGCCAGCAGCCCTGAAGCGGCCCTGATCTCCTACGAGCAGTACTTC,CASSPEAALISYEQYF
TRBV20-1,.,TRBJ2-5,few,TGCAGTGCCACTCGTCCGGGACCAACAAGGGAGACCCAGTACTTC,CSATRPGPTRETQYF
TRBV6-2/TRBV6-3,.,TRBJ1-2,many,TGTGCCAGCAGTTACAGGGGGGGGATTGTCTATGGCTACACCTTC,CASSYRGGIVYGYTF
TRBV5-1,.,TRBJ2-7,.,TGTGCCAGCAGCCCCGGACAGGAGGGGTGGTACGAGCAGTACTTC,CASSPGQEGWYEQYF
TRBV6-1,TRBD2,TRBJ2-1,many,TGTGCCAGCAGCGACTGGGCTAGCGGGAGGAACGAGCAGTTCTTC,CASSDWASGRNEQFF
TRBV19,.,TRBJ1-2,few,TGTGCCAGTAGTTTCCTTCTCGGGTCGGCTGGCTACACCTTC,CASSFLLGSAGYTF
TRBV11-2,TRBD2,TRBJ2-3,many,TGTGCCAGCAGCTTTTACCGCGGGAGGGCGGGCACAGATACGCAGTATTTT,CASSFYRGRAGTDTQYF
TRBV9,.,TRBJ1-1,few,TGTGCCAGCAGCGTAGAAGGCCAGGGGCGGGACACTGAAGCTTTCTTT,CASSVEGQGRDTEAFF
TRBV3-1,.,TRBJ2-2,many,TGTGCCAGCAGCCGCACAGCGGTGAACACCGGGGAGCTGTTTTTT,CASSRTAVNTGELFF
TRBV27,TRBD2,TRBJ2-1,many,TGTGCCAGCAGTTTTCTAGCGGGATCGGAGTTCTTC,CASSFLAGSEFF
TRBV4-2,.,TRBJ2-2,many,TGTGCCAGCAGCCTCCCAGCGAGGGGGGAGCTGTTTTTT,CASSLPARGELFF
TRBV6-1,.,TRBJ1-4,many,TGTGCCAGCAGTGAAGCCCTAGGGGGAACTAATGAAAAACTGTTTTTT,CASSEALGGTNEKLFF
TRBV19,.,TRBJ2-7,.,TGTGCCAGTAGTATAGATCTCAAAGGCCCTAGCTCCTACGAGCAGTACTTC,CASSIDLKGPSSYEQYF
TRBV5-8,.,TRBJ1-1,many,TGTGCCAGCAGCGCGGTTGGTAACACTGAAGCTTTCTTT,CASSAVGNTEAFF
TRBV28,.,TRBJ2-6,many,TGTGCCAGCAGTTTGGGGTCTGGCTCTGGGGCCAACGTCCTGACTTTC,CASSLGSGSGANVLTF
TRBV19,TRBD2,TRBJ2-1,many,TGTGCCAGTAGTATCGCGGGAGTCTACAATGAGCAGTTCTTC,CASSIAGVYNEQFF
TRBV2,TRBD1,TRBJ1-2,many,TGTGCCAGTACGACAGGGCACTATGGCTACACCTTC,CASTTGHYGYTF
TRBV6-1,.,TRBJ1-5,many,TGTGCCAGCAGGGACACCTACGGGAATCAGCCCCAGCATTTT,CASRDTYGNQPQHF
TRBV28,.,TRBJ2-5,.,TGTGCCAGCAGTTCAGGGGTGGAAGAGACCCAGTACTTC,CASSSGVEETQYF
TRBV28,TRBD2,TRBJ2-3,.,TGTGCCACAACTTTACCTCCTCGGACTAGCGGTACGCAGTATTTT,CATTLPPRTSGTQYF
TRBV12-3/TRBV12-4,TRBD2,TRBJ2-6,.,TGTGCCAGCAGTGGACTGGGACTAGCGCCAAAGGCCGGCCTTGGGGCCAACGCCCTGACTTTC,CASSGLGLAPKAGLGANALTF
TRBV28,TRBD2,TRBJ2-7,many,TGTGCCAGCAGTTTACTAGCGGGAGGGCCCTACGAGCAGTACTTC,CASSLLAGGPYEQYF
TRBV4-1,.,TRBJ1-2,.,TGCGCCAGCAGCCCCGGGAAATCAGAAACTAACTATGGCTACACCTTC,CASSPGKSETNYGYTF
TRBV28,TRBD1,TRBJ1-5,many,TGTGCCAGCAGAGCTTCTGGACAGGGAAGCAATCAGCCCCAGCATTTT,CASRASGQGSNQPQHF
TRBV27,.,TRBJ1-1,few,TGTGCCAGCAGTTTAGTTGACGGTACTGAAGCTTTCTTT,CASSLVDGTEAFF
TRBV28,.,TRBJ2-7,many,TGTGCCAGCAGTAGGGGCGGTAGGCCGTCCTACGAGCAGTACTTC,CASSRGGRPSYEQYF
TRBV5-5,.,TRBJ2-1,.,TGTGCCAGCAGCTTGTTGGGGGGAGAAACCCAAAATTACAATGAGCAGTTCTTC,CASSLLGGETQNYNEQFF
TRBV12-3/TRBV12-4,.,TRBJ2-1,many,TGTGCCAGCAGAGGAACGGCGGGACGGCCCCATGATGCGCAGTTCTTC,CASRGTAGRPHDAQFF
TRBV25-1,TRBD2,TRBJ2-2,.,TGTGCCAGCAGGGCTACACTAGCGCCCGGGGAGCTGTTTTTT,CASRATLAPGELFF
TRBV28,TRBD1,TRBJ2-7,many,TGTGCCAGCATGGGACAGCCCCCCTACGAGCAGTACTTC,CASMGQPPYEQYF
TRBV30,TRBD2,TRBJ2-1,many,TGTGCCTGGAGTGTGGGACTAGCGGGAGAAAATGAGCAGTTCTTC,CAWSVGLAGENEQFF
TRBV20-1,.,TRBJ2-5,.,TGCAGTGCTAGGTTCGCAGGGGAGGCGGAGACCCAGTACTTC,CSARFAGEAETQYF
TRBV5-1,.,TRBJ1-4,.,TGCGCCAGCAGCAATAGTAGGGCGAGTGATGAAAAACTGTTTTTT,CASSNSRASDEKLFF
TRBV28,TRBD2,TRBJ2-1,.,TGTGCCAGCATCGGGACTAGCGGTTACAATGAGCAGTTCTTC,CASIGTSGYNEQFF
TRBV11-3,TRBD1,TRBJ2-1,many,TGTGCCAGCAGCTTACAGGGGGCTGGTAAGGGCAATGAGCAGTTCTTC,CASSLQGAGKGNEQFF
TRBV19,.,TRBJ2-1,few,TGTGCCAGTAGTCGGGGGGACAGTAACAATGAGCAGTTCTTC,CASSRGDSNNEQFF
TRBV18,TRBD1,TRBJ1-5,few,TGTGCCAGCTCACCACTCGGACAGGGGAACAATCAGCCCCAGCATTTT,CASSPLGQGNNQPQHF
TRBV28,TRBD2,TRBJ2-5,many,TGTGCCAGCAGCTCCGCCGGGTGGGGGACTAGCGGCAAAGCCCAGGGCCAAGAGACCCAGTACTTC,CASSSAGWGTSGKAQGQETQYF